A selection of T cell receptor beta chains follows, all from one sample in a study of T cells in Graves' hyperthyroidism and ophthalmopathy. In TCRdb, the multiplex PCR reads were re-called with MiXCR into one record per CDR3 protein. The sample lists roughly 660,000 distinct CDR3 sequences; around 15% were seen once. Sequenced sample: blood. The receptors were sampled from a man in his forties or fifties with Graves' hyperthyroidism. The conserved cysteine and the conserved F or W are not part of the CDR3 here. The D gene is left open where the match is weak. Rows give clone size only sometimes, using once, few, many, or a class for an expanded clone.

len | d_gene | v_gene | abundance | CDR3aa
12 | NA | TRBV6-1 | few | ASSEYGENYGYT
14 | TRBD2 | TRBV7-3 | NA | ASSLGTSGSLHEQF
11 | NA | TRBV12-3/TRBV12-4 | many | ASSLALSYEQY
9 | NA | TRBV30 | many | AWNRVSGYT
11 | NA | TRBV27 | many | ASSPQEGTEAF
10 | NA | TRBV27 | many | ASSFNTGELF
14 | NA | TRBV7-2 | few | ASTLRLFPSDQPQH
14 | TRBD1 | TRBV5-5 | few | ASSFTGENSNQPQH
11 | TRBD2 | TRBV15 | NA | ATSLLAVGELF
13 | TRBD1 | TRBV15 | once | ATSAWTGGEYEQY
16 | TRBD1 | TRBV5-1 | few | ASSPLLSDRAYTGELF
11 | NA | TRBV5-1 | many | ASRLGENQPQH
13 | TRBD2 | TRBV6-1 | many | ASTTTSGSFYEQY
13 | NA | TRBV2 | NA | ASSPNPDGAYEQY
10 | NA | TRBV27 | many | ASSLLGGELF
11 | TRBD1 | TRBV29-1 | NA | SVLTGGLNEQF
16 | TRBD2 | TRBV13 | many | ASSPPGGLAGVRETQY
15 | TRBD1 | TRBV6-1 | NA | ASRGTGYNANTGELF
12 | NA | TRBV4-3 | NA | ASSQDGGSDTQY
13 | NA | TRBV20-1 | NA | SARDPGSPLTGYT
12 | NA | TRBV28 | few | ASSPRGSPGPQH
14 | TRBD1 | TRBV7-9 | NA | ASSAPTGTGSYEQY
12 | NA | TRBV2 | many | ASSLLASTYEQY
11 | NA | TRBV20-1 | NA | SAGSGHSYEQY
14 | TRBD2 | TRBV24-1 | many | ATSDPGTSGEETQY
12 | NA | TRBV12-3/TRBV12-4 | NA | ASRLRTALWEQY
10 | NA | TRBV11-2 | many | ASSPRWDEQY
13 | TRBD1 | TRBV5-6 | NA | ASSRGQGALQPQH
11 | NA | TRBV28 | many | ATSLRPNYGYT
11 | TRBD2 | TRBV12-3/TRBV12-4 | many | ASRPGLANEQF
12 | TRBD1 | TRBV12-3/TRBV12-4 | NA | ASSPEGTGDGYT
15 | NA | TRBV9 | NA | ASSVEGQPYAENIQY
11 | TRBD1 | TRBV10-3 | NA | AISPLRGDGYT
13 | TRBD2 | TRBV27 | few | ASSPGTSGWNEQF
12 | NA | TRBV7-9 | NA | ASSPGPRGTEAF
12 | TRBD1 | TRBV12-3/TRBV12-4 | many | ASSRTGGSYEQY
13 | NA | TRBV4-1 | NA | ASRQGGSITGELF
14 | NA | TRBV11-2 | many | ASSLRSGIINNEQF
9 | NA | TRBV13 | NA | ASRGGYGYT
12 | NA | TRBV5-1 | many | ASSSIQGFNEQF
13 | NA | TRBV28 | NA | ASSRSAIPTREQF
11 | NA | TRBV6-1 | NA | ASSEMGQETQY
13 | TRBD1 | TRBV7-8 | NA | ASSLALQGGQPQH
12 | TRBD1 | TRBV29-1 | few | SVEWRQGEETQY
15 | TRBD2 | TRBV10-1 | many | ASSERRVAGVVDEQF
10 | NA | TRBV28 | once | ASSRGEQRYT
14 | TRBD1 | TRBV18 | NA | ASSPGQAYSGNTIY
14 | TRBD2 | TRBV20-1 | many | SARDRLAGAYNEQF
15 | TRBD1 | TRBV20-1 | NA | SARDSRGDSTNQPQH